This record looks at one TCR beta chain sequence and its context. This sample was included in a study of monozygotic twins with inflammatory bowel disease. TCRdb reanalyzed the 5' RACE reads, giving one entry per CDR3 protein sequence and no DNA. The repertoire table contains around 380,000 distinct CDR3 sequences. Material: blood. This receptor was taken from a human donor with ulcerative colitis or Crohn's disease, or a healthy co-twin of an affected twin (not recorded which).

CDR3 sequence reads: CASSLAGFAYEQYF. J is TRBJ2-7 and V is TRBV7-2. Germline assignment: CDR1 SGHTA and CDR2 FQGNSA. The CDR3 is 14 amino acids.